Listed below are T cell receptor beta chains from one sample, sequenced in a study of control samples from healthy donors and cancer patients. Clones were read by immunoSEQ multiplex PCR, and TCRdb kept only the in-frame ones, dropping some. The data show about 39,000 clones, over 80% seen once. The sample was blood. Every receptor here comes from a man aged 55-75 years in good health. CDR3s include the opening cysteine and the closing phenylalanine or tryptophan. The D gene is left open where the match is weak.

D gene: .
J gene: TRBJ2-4
V gene: TRBV3-1/TRBV3-2
CDR3 protein: CASSQEGKNIQYF

D gene: .
J gene: TRBJ2-5
V gene: TRBV9
CDR3 protein: CASSASGGGPQETQYF

D gene: TRBD2
J gene: TRBJ2-2
V gene: TRBV29-1
CDR3 protein: CSVEGLAGFGELFF

D gene: .
J gene: TRBJ2-6
V gene: TRBV27
CDR3 protein: CASSLNTGTSGANVLTF

D gene: TRBD1
J gene: TRBJ1-5
V gene: TRBV5-6
CDR3 protein: CASSLGQGGWQPQHF

D gene: TRBD1
J gene: TRBJ2-2
V gene: TRBV24-1
CDR3 protein: CATSDYRTGATGELFF

D gene: TRBD1
J gene: TRBJ1-4
V gene: TRBV7-2
CDR3 protein: CASSRPGQGAILEKLFF

D gene: TRBD1
J gene: TRBJ2-7
V gene: TRBV28
CDR3 protein: CASSPTGTGGYEQYF

D gene: .
J gene: TRBJ2-7
V gene: TRBV7-2
CDR3 protein: CASSLGAYRGRRGMEQYF

D gene: .
J gene: TRBJ2-7
V gene: TRBV11-2
CDR3 protein: CASSLDGIVYEQYF

D gene: TRBD2
J gene: TRBJ2-7
V gene: TRBV20-1
CDR3 protein: CSASGYSGRSLEQYF